This passage covers 20 T cell receptor beta chains from one sample sequenced in a study of tumor-infiltrating lymphocytes in oesophageal squamous cell carcinoma. MiXCR, applied by TCRdb to the PCR reads, yields one record per CDR3 protein. The table records just under 20,000 distinct CDR3 sequences, 39% of them present only once. Material for sequencing was esophageal tumor tissue. These receptors came from a male donor with esophageal squamous cell carcinoma.

V and J are TRBV11-2 and TRBJ2-3; TRBD2 aligns across 11 bases. Germline V CDR1 and CDR2: SGHAT, FQNNGV. V lost 2 bases and J lost 9; bases outside the gene matches: 7. The CDR3 runs 15 residues. The CDR3 loop is CASSLLAGGVGTQYF. In DNA form, the CDR3 reads TGTGCCAGCAGCTTATTAGCGGGGGGGGTAGGGACGCAGTATTTT.

The chain combines TRBV10-2 with TRBJ2-4; 15 bases are a match to TRBD2. The assigned J gene may be wrong: the sequence end matches TRBJ2-5 better. The CDR3 loop spans 17 amino acids. Germline-derived CDR1 and CDR2 are WSHSY and SAAADI. CDR3 in DNA: TGCGCCAGCAGTGACCCGGGACTAGCGGGGGGTCAAGAGACCCAGTACTTC. Amino acid sequence: CASSDPGLAGGQETQYF.

CDR3 nucleotide sequence: TGTGCCAGCAGTTACTCCGTGAACACTGAAGCTTTCTTT. It yields the protein CASSYSVNTEAFF. The gene calls are TRBV6-6 and TRBJ1-1, with no clear D. Trimming removed 0 bases from V and 0 bases from J, with 2 bases in between. CDR3 length: 13 amino acids. Per the germline V gene, CDR1 is MNHNY and CDR2 is SVGAGI (reference sequence).

This clonotype was recorded many times. The chain uses TRBV28 and TRBJ1-2, with a weak D call TRBD1 (5 bases). The germline V gene encodes CDR1 MDHEN and CDR2 SYDVKM. The CDR3 contains 12 residues. Between the trimmed V and J ends, which lost 6 bases and 10 bases, there was a span of 15 bases. CDR3 sequence reads: CASSNGGVIYTF. The CDR3 DNA is TGTGCCAGCAGCAATGGGGGGGTTATCTACACCTTC.

This clonotype was observed a few times. This chain connects TRBV7-6 to TRBJ1-1; D unresolved. Trimming removed 1 base at V and 4 bases at J, with 7 bases between. From germline, CDR1 is SGHVS and CDR2 FNYEAQ. This CDR3 has 13 amino acids. DNA of the CDR3: TGTGCCAGCAGCTTAGTAAAGGCCACTGAAGCTTTCTTT. Encoded protein: CASSLVKATEAFF.

V gene TRBV6-6 combines with J gene TRBJ2-7; the D gene is possibly TRBD1 (6 bases). The DNA end is more similar to TRBJ2-5, so the J call may be wrong. Germline lookup yields CDR1 MNHNY and CDR2 SVGAGI (reference sequence). The CDR3 spans 15 residues. The CDR3 DNA reads as TGTGCCAGCAGTTACTCCACAGGGTTGGAAGAGACCCAGTACTTC. Translated, it gives CASSYSTGLEETQYF.

Remarks on this clonotype: No conserved phenylalanine or tryptophan ends this CDR3, so it is likely a read error. No DNA is shown, since the ends of the CDR3 on it are uncertain; the CDR3 is the one TCRdb lists. The chain couples TRBV7-3 to TRBJ2-7; the table's TRBD2 call for D was not verified on the DNA. Germline loops: CDR1 SGHTA, CDR2 FQGTGA. The CDR3 numbers 15 amino acids, ends counted. CDR3 in amino acids: CASSPRRGYEQYFGS.

The chain is built from TRBV20-1 and TRBJ2-3, with a weak D call TRBD2 (7 bases). The CDR3 covers 13 residues. Germline values: CDR1 DFQATT, CDR2 SNEGSKA (reference sequence). The ends were cut back, 3 bases at V and 2 bases at J, with 9 bases in the middle. The CDR3 DNA reads TGCAGTGCTAGGGGGGGGCACACAGATACGCAGTATTTT. As protein: CSARGGHTDTQYF.

In regard to this clonotype: This clone may be a read error of a much larger clone one base away. The J gene is TRBJ2-7, the V gene TRBV27; 8 bases map to TRBD2. Germline assignment: CDR1 MNHEY and CDR2 SMNVEV (reference sequence). The CDR3 runs 14 residues. The CDR3 DNA reads as TGTACCAGCAGTTCAGGGACTAGGGCCTACGAGCAGTACTTC. As protein: CTSSSGTRAYEQYF.

V usage is TRBV7-2 and J usage is TRBJ2-1, with D maybe TRBD2 (6 bases). The CDR3 is 15 amino acids. Germline CDR1 reads SGHTA; CDR2 reads FQGNSA. V was trimmed by 5 bases and J by 8 bases, leaving 19 bases between them. CDR3 coding DNA: TGTGCCAGCAGCCACGTGGGGAGTCTAGCGTATGAGCAGTTCTTC. The encoded protein is CASSHVGSLAYEQFF. Combining the CDR3 with reference TRBV7-2 and TRBJ2-1 gives the whole variable domain GAGVSQSPSNKVTEKGKDVELRCDPISGHTALYWYRQSLGQGLEFLIYFQGNSAPDKSGLPSDRFSAERTGGSVSTLTIQRTQQEDSAVYLCASSHVGSLAYEQFFGPGTRLTVL.

The chain recombines TRBV7-3 with TRBJ2-1; 7 nucleotides line up with TRBD2. The germline CDR1 and CDR2 sequences are SGHTA and FQGTGA. The CDR3 loop spans 14 amino acids. The trim removed 4 bases at V and 6 bases at J, leaving 6 bases unmatched. CDR3 in DNA: TGTGCCAGCAGCTCATCCGGGACTACCAATGAGCAGTTCTTC. It is translated as CASSSSGTTNEQFF.

This clonotype was found many times. V and J are TRBV25-1 and TRBJ1-2, with 7 bases fitting TRBD1. CDR3 length: 14 amino acids. In germline, CDR1 is MGHDK, CDR2 SYGVNS. Trimming took 3 bases from V and 4 from J; bases not matched to a gene: 5. DNA for the CDR3: TGTGCCAGCAGTGACCCAGGGGGGTCCTATGGCTACACCTTC. It specifies CASSDPGGSYGYTF.

The chain combines TRBV5-1 with TRBJ2-3; 11 bases map to TRBD2. Per germline, CDR1 SGHRS and CDR2 YFSETQ. The CDR3 has 16 amino acids. The V and J ends lost 1 base and 3 bases, in that order; junction bases with no gene match: 4. For the CDR3, the DNA is TGCGCCAGCAGCTTGTTAGCGGGAGGGCCGACAGATACGCAGTATTTT. It encodes CASSLLAGGPTDTQYF.

This clonotype was seen a few times. The chain uses TRBV7-3 and TRBJ2-1, with D perhaps TRBD2 (5 bases). In germline, CDR1 is SGHTA, CDR2 FQGTGA. Between the trimmed V and J ends, which lost 1 base and 8 bases, there was a span of 18 bases. The CDR3 contains 16 residues. The CDR3, as DNA: TGTGCCAGCAGCTTAAGAGCTAGCAAGGGTTGGGATGAGCAGTTCTTC. Translating gives CASSLRASKGWDEQFF.

The chain employs TRBV7-2 and TRBJ2-3; tentatively, D is TRBD1 (5 bases). The J call may be faulty, since TRBJ2-1 better matches the DNA end. This CDR3 is built from 13 residues. CDR1 is SGHTA, CDR2 FQGNSA, per germline. The CDR3, as DNA: TGTGCCAGCAGCGCTACAGGAGAGGAGACCCAGTTCTTC. This sequence encodes CASSATGEETQFF.

The V gene is TRBV7-9, the J gene TRBJ2-5, with 9 bases fitting TRBD1. The J call may be mistaken, given a closer DNA end match to TRBJ2-7. Germline V gene lookup returns CDR1 SEHNR and CDR2 FQNEAQ (reference sequence). This CDR3 has 20 residues. The CDR3 loop is CASSLSISTSGTGFSYEQYF. As DNA, the CDR3 is TGTGCCAGCAGCTTATCGATATCAACCTCCGGGACAGGGTTCTCCTACGAGCAGTACTTC.

This clonotype occurred many times. The chain combines TRBV5-4 with TRBJ2-3; 7 positions agree with TRBD2. Per the germline V gene, CDR1 is SGHNT and CDR2 is YYREEE (reference sequence). V trimming: 5 bases; J trimming: 3 bases; junction bases outside the gene matches: 6. The CDR3 contains 14 residues. The CDR3 loop is CASSLLAATDTQYF. In DNA, the CDR3 is TGTGCCAGCAGTCTTCTAGCGGCTACAGATACGCAGTATTTT.

This clonotype was seen at least ten times. The chain has TRBV5-6 and TRBJ1-6; 11 nucleotides agree with TRBD1. Germline V gene sequence: CDR1 SGHDT, CDR2 YYEEEE. This CDR3 has 14 residues. V trimming: 4 bases; J trimming: 13 bases; junction bases outside the gene matches: 7. Here the CDR3 reads CASSLGQGVPPLHF. CDR3 bases: TGTGCCAGCAGCCTGGGACAGGGGGTTCCCCCCCTCCACTTT.

This clonotype is medium-sized. V gene TRBV7-2 combines with J gene TRBJ2-1, with TRBD2 matching 12 bases. CDR1 is SGHTA and CDR2 is FQGNSA in the germline V gene. V lost 5 bases and J lost 7; bases outside the gene matches: 9. This CDR3 contains 16 residues. The CDR3 DNA sequence: TGTGCCAGCAGCGACCGGACTAGCGGGACAAGGAATGAGCAGTTCTTC. The encoded protein is CASSDRTSGTRNEQFF.

This clonotype was picked up many times. The chain links TRBV10-3 to TRBJ1-2; D is possibly TRBD1 (5 bases). Germline V gives CDR1 ENHRY, CDR2 SYGVKD. Between the trimmed V and J ends, which lost 0 bases and 3 bases, there was a span of 14 bases. This CDR3 has 16 residues. CDR3 amino acids: CAISESSNPRDYGYTF. CDR3 nucleotides: TGTGCCATCAGTGAGTCTAGTAATCCCAGGGACTATGGCTACACCTTC.